This TCR beta chain was identified during a study of cytomegalovirus exposure and HLA in healthy donors. PCR amplification relied on 60 Vbeta primers (plus 13 Jbeta primers). Sequenced by immunoSEQ multiplex PCR; TCRdb stores in-frame clones only, minus some. The table shows about 190,000 clones, with roughly 83% occurring only once. This CDR3 is 16 amino acids long. J lost 3 bases, V lost 5 bases, and 13 bases had no gene match. Germline V gene lookup returns CDR1 SGHVS and CDR2 FNYEAQ. What was sequenced was PBMCs. The sequence was obtained from a woman aged 45-65 years in good health and CMV-seronegative. This chain uses TRBV7-6 with TRBJ2-7, with 7 bases aligning to TRBD2. CDR3 in DNA: TGTGCCAGCAGCCCCATGTCGGGACTACCCAGCTACGAGCAGTACTTC. Encoded protein: CASSPMSGLPSYEQYF.